The present TCR beta chain was sequenced within a study of blood T cell repertoires in COVID-19. Study-level background: The United States, Italy and Spain supplied acute and convalescent COVID-19 samples. PBMCs, B-cell-depleted T cells, or T cells provided the cDNA or gDNA that made up the material.

Original data processing: Reference gene primer amplification gave estimated nucleated cell counts. Clones were sequenced by immunoSEQ multiplex PCR, and TCRdb holds only the in-frame ones, with some missing. V and J calls plus clone size are reproduced from that table; the DNA served to infer D and trimming. In the table there are some 300,000 clones, about 90% of which are singletons. The CDR3 contains 15 residues. Germline V gene lookup returns CDR1 SGHKS and CDR2 YYEKEE (reference sequence). J was trimmed by 5 bases and V by 2 bases; bases with no gene match: 6. Patients at the Seattle site were enrolled during active infection and followed longitudinally.

The V call is TRBV5-5, the J call TRBJ1-4, with 7 bases identical to TRBD1. The receptor was derived from a woman in her 40s with COVID-19, enrolled during active disease. Sequencing was done on a sample of peripheral blood. The CDR3 is CASSFTGTANEKLFF. As DNA, the CDR3 is TGTGCCAGCAGCTTTACCGGGACAGCAAATGAAAAACTGTTTTTT.